These 20 T cell receptor beta chains share one sample of origin, sequenced in a study of T cell responses to AZD1222 COVID-19 vaccine (TCRdb year 2021). The meaning of the sample's time point label: baseline before first vaccination. The library was produced with the immunoSEQ multiplex PCR assay. Here the immuneACCESS table is served through TCRdb, limited to in-frame sequences with V and J called. Missing clones are a known gap in these copies; in checked studies unresolved V genes cover under half, and the rest lacks a known reason. The sample records around 70,000 clones, about four fifths of which are singletons. Around an eighth of the sample comes from the top ten. The sample was peripheral blood, taken on day 0 of AZD1222 vaccination. The receptor set was obtained from an adult in good health.

V gene TRBV10-2 combines with J gene TRBJ2-2; D might be TRBD1 (5 bases). V lost 6 bases and J 5 bases, leaving 10 bases between the germline ends. The V gene's germline CDR1 is WSHSY and CDR2 SAAADI. The CDR3 length is 13 residues. CDR3 region: CASRGDPTGELFF. DNA of the CDR3: TGCGCCAGCAGAGGGGATCCAACCGGGGAGCTGTTTTTT.

The chain recombines TRBV6-5 with TRBJ1-2, with D tentatively TRBD1 (6 bases). V gave up 4 bases and J gave up 4 bases, with 13 bases separating them. Germline V lookup: CDR1 MNHEY, CDR2 SVGAGI. This CDR3 has 14 residues. The CDR3 DNA sequence: TGTGCCAGCAGTTTTACAGGGTTGGGCTATGGCTACACCTTC. It specifies CASSFTGLGYGYTF.

The V gene is TRBV3-1 (or the pseudogene TRBV3-2), the J gene TRBJ2-7, with D uncertain. With 0 bases removed from V and 7 bases from J, the gap between germline ends came to 4 bases. Germline assignment: CDR1 LGHDT and CDR2 YNNKEL (reference sequence). This CDR3 contains 11 residues. CDR3 bases: TGTGCCAGCAGCCAAGAGGGTGAGCAGTACTTC. This sequence encodes CASSQEGEQYF.

The chain combines TRBV19 with TRBJ2-1; the D gene is possibly TRBD1 (5 bases). In germline, CDR1 is LNHDA, CDR2 SQIVND (reference sequence). The V end was cut by 4 bases, the J end by 10 bases, with 14 bases between. The CDR3 is 13 amino acids. As DNA, the CDR3 is TGTGCCAGTAGTACCGTGGCGACAGCAGAGCAGTTCTTC. Its protein product is CASSTVATAEQFF. The full variable domain, in which reference TRBV19 and TRBJ2-1 provide the parts outside the CDR3, is DGGITQSPKYLFRKEGQNVTLSCEQNLNHDAMYWYRQDPGQGLRLIYYSQIVNDFQKGDIAEGYSVSREKKESFPLTVTSAQKNPTAFYLCASSTVATAEQFFGPGTRLTVL.

This rearrangement joins TRBV7-8 to TRBJ1-6; TRBD1 matches 9 bases. V trimming: 3 bases; J trimming: 6 bases; junction bases outside the gene matches: 3. CDR3 length: 15 amino acids. The germline CDR1 and CDR2 sequences are SGHVS and FQNEAQ. CDR3 DNA sequence: TGTGCCAGCAGCTTTGAGACAGGGGGTAATTCACCCCTCCACTTT. Residues: CASSFETGGNSPLHF.

The CDR3 sequence is CASTTGNQPQHF. CDR3 DNA: TGTGCCAGCACGACAGGGAATCAGCCCCAGCATTTT. The V and J genes are TRBV28 and TRBJ1-5; 7 bases are shared with TRBD1. V lost 7 bases, J lost 4 bases, and 1 base stayed unmatched. Germline CDR1 reads MDHEN; CDR2 reads SYDVKM. This CDR3 has 12 residues.

This chain links TRBV29-1 with TRBJ2-1; TRBD1 aligns across 8 bases. The ends lost 5 bases at V and 7 bases at J; junction bases unmatched: 4. This CDR3 comprises 12 residues. Per germline, CDR1 SQVTM and CDR2 ANQGSEA. CDR3 sequence: CSVRTGFNEQFF. The CDR3 nucleotides read TGCAGCGTTAGGACAGGGTTTAATGAGCAGTTCTTC.

This sequence joins TRBV27 and TRBJ1-6; D perhaps matches TRBD1 (5 bases). The CDR3 runs to 14 residues. V was pared by 5 bases and J by 10 bases, with 15 bases between. In germline, CDR1 is MNHEY, CDR2 SMNVEV (reference sequence). The CDR3 coding sequence is TGTGCCAGCAGTCCAATCGGGGGACGCTCACCCCTCCACTTT. This sequence encodes CASSPIGGRSPLHF.

The chain is built from TRBV19 and TRBJ2-3; perhaps TRBD1 as D (6 bases). V was shortened by 4 bases and J by 1 base, with 12 bases between the two germline ends. The CDR3 totals 15 residues. Germline V gene lookup returns CDR1 LNHDA and CDR2 SQIVND (reference sequence). The CDR3 reads CASSKQGTRTDTQYF. The CDR3 nucleotides read TGTGCCAGTAGTAAGCAGGGGACCCGCACAGATACGCAGTATTTT. Based on the CDR3 plus reference TRBV19 and TRBJ2-3, the full variable domain is DGGITQSPKYLFRKEGQNVTLSCEQNLNHDAMYWYRQDPGQGLRLIYYSQIVNDFQKGDIAEGYSVSREKKESFPLTVTSAQKNPTAFYLCASSKQGTRTDTQYFGPGTRLTVL.

About this clone: Distinct nucleotide sequences in the sample also encode this CDR3. The chain is built from TRBV24-1 and TRBJ1-1, with D tentatively TRBD1 (5 bases). Germline V gives CDR1 KGHDR, CDR2 SFDVKD. This CDR3 is 12 amino acids long. The V and J ends lost 9 bases and 4 bases respectively, with 11 bases between them. The CDR3 is CATSTGGTEAFF. CDR3 coding DNA: TGTGCCACCTCTACCGGGGGCACTGAAGCTTTCTTT.

The chain couples TRBV2 to TRBJ1-4, with D hard to call. Germline lookup yields CDR1 SNHLY and CDR2 FYNNEI. V lost 6 bases and J 4 bases, leaving 9 bases between the germline ends. The CDR3 is made up of 13 amino acids. The CDR3 nucleotides read TGTGCCAGCAGCTCTTCCTATAATGAAAAACTGTTTTTT. This translates into CASSSSYNEKLFF.

V usage is TRBV27 and J usage is TRBJ1-2; D is uncertain. V was cut by 8 bases and J by 8 bases, with 21 bases left in between. Germline CDR1 and CDR2: MNHEY and SMNVEV (reference sequence). The CDR3 length is 14 residues. In DNA, the CDR3 is TGTGCCAGCGCGCAAGGCGCGGGTCTGGACGGCTACACCTTC. Protein: CASAQGAGLDGYTF.

The V call is TRBV11-3, the J call TRBJ1-1; a weak D match, TRBD1 (6 bases). Germline-derived CDR1 and CDR2 are SGHNT and YENEEA. Deletions cut 5 bases from V and 4 bases from J, with 11 bases between. There are 13 residues in the CDR3. CDR3 residues: CASSPGQITEAFF. The DNA for the CDR3 is TGTGCCAGCAGCCCCGGACAGATCACTGAAGCTTTCTTT.

This sequence joins TRBV7-6 and TRBJ2-1; maybe TRBD2 (5 bases). The CDR3 is 16 residues long. The V gene's germline CDR1 is SGHVS and CDR2 FNYEAQ. Trimming cost V 2 bases and J 8 bases, with 19 bases left between them. The CDR3 DNA sequence: TGTGCCAGCAGCTTAATAGCTAGCCCCCAAGGGCATGAGCAGTTCTTC. Its translation: CASSLIASPQGHEQFF.

The chain uses TRBV5-1 and TRBJ1-2; D is ambiguous. V was shortened by 0 bases and J by 3 bases, with 6 bases between the two germline ends. CDR3 length equals 13 residues. Per germline, CDR1 SGHRS and CDR2 YFSETQ. CDR3 DNA: TGCGCCAGCAGCTTGGGGGAAGACTATGGCTACACCTTC. Protein: CASSLGEDYGYTF.

The chain is built from TRBV19 and TRBJ1-1; TRBD1 matches at 7 bases. With 6 bases clipped from V and 5 bases from J, the junction kept 3 bases outside the gene matches. Per the germline V gene, CDR1 is LNHDA and CDR2 is SQIVND (reference sequence). The CDR3 spans 12 residues. CDR3 nucleotides: TGTGCCAGTAGCAGGGGGGCGACTGAAGCTTTCTTT. This codes for CASSRGATEAFF.

The chain employs TRBV5-8 and TRBJ2-1; D not certain. Per germline, CDR1 SGHTS and CDR2 YDEGEE. V lost 0 bases to trimming and J lost 12 bases, with 10 bases between them. CDR3 length: 12 residues. Here the CDR3 DNA reads TGTGCCAGCAGCTTGGACTCCCCCCCGCAGTTCTTC. This gives the protein CASSLDSPPQFF.

The V gene is TRBV2, the J gene TRBJ1-5; D is undetermined. The CDR3 has 15 residues. In germline, CDR1 is SNHLY, CDR2 FYNNEI. The V gene lost 2 bases and the J gene lost 9 bases, with 17 bases spanning the gap. In DNA, the CDR3 is TGTGCCAGCAGTGAATTTGACGGCAGCTCCCGGCCCCAGCATTTT. Protein product: CASSEFDGSSRPQHF.

V usage is TRBV5-1 and J usage is TRBJ1-2; D possibly corresponds to TRBD1 (6 bases). This CDR3 has 17 residues. V gave up 4 bases and J gave up 0 bases, with 19 bases separating them. The germline V gene has CDR1 SGHRS and CDR2 YFSETQ. CDR3 in amino acids: CASSERLRDTTNYGYTF. Written as DNA, the CDR3 is TGCGCCAGCAGCGAACGCCTCCGGGACACGACTAACTATGGCTACACCTTC.

This chain uses TRBV28 with TRBJ1-4; no definite D call. The CDR3 has 14 amino acids. CDR1 is MDHEN, CDR2 SYDVKM, per germline. Trimming left V 5 bases short and J 8 bases short, with 15 bases between. DNA of the CDR3: TGTGCCAGCAGTCCCATTGGGTTGAGGGAAAAACTGTTTTTT. Protein product: CASSPIGLREKLFF.